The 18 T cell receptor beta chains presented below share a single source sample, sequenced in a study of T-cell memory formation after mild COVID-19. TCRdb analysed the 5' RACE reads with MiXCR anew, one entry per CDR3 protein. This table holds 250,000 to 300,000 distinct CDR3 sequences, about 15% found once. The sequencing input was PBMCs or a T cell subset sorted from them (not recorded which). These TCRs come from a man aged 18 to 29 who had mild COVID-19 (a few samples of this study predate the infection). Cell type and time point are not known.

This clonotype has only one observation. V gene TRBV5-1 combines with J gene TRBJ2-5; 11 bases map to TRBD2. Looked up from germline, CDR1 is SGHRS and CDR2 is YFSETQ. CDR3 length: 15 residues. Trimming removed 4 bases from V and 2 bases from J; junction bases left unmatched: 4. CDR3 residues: CASSQPSGGQETQYF. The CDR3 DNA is TGCGCCAGCAGCCAGCCTAGCGGGGGGCAAGAGACCCAGTACTTC.

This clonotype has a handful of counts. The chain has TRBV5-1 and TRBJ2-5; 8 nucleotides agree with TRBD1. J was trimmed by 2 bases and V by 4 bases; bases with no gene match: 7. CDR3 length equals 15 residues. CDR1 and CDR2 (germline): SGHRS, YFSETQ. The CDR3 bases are TGCGCCAGCAGCCTGATAGGGACAGGTCAAGAGACCCAGTACTTC. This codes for CASSLIGTGQETQYF.

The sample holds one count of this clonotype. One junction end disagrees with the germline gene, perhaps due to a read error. The CDR3 sequence is CSARGLANGPDTQYF. The CDR3 coding sequence is TGCAGTGCAAGAGGACTAGCTAACGGCCCAGATACGCAGTATTTT. This chain uses TRBV20-1 with TRBJ2-3; 8 positions agree with TRBD2. The CDR3 is 15 amino acids. CDR1 and CDR2 from the germline V gene are DFQATT and SNEGSKA (reference sequence).

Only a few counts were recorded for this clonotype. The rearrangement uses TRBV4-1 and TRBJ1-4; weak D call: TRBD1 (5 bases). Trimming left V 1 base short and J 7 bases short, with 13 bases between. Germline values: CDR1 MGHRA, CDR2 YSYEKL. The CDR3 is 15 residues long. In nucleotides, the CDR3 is TGCGCCAGCAGCCAAGGTCGGGGAAGGGGTGAAAAACTGTTTTTT. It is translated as CASSQGRGRGEKLFF.

The DNA for the CDR3 is TGTGCCAGCATCTCCACTTCGGGCGGCGGTAGATATTTT. Its protein product is CASISTSGGGRYF. This sequence joins TRBV12-3 or TRBV12-4 and TRBJ1-3; D is uncertain. The CDR3 is 13 amino acids. V lost 7 bases and J lost 15, with 22 bases in between.

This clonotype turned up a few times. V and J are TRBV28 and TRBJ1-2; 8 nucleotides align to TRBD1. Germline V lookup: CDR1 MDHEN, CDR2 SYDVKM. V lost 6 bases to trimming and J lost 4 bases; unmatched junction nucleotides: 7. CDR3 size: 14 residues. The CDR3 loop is CASRYRGVGYGYTF. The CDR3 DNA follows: TGTGCCAGCAGGTACAGGGGGGTAGGCTATGGCTACACCTTC.

The CDR3 sequence: CSVEARESDTQYF. The CDR3 nucleotides are TGCAGCGTTGAGGCCCGGGAATCAGATACGCAGTATTTT. The chain recombines TRBV29-1 with TRBJ2-3, with TRBD2 as a possible D gene (5 bases). The CDR3 runs 13 residues. Germline lookup yields CDR1 SQVTM and CDR2 ANQGSEA. Deletions cut 3 bases from V and 4 bases from J, with 11 bases between.

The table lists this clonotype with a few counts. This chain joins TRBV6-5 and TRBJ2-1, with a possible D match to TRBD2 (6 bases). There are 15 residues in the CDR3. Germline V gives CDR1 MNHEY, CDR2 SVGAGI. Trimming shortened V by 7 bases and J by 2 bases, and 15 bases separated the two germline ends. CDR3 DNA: TGTGCCAGCACCACGGGGCGGGGAACCTACAATGAGCAGTTCTTC. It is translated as CASTTGRGTYNEQFF.

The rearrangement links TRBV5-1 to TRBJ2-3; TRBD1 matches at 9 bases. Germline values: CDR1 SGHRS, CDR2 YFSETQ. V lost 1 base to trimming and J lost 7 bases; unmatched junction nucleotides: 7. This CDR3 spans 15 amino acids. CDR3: CASSLQGQGGNTQYF. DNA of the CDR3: TGCGCCAGCAGCTTGCAGGGACAGGGTGGAAATACGCAGTATTTT.

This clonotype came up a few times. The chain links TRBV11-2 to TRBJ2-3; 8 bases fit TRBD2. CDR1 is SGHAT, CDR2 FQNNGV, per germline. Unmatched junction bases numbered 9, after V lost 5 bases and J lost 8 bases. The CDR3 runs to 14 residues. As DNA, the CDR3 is TGTGCCAGCAGCCCCCAAGCGGGGGATAGTACGCAGTATTTT. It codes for CASSPQAGDSTQYF.

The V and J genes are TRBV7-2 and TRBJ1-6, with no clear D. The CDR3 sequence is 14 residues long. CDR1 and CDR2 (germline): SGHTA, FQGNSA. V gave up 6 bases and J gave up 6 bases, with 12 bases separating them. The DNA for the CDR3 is TGTGCCAGCAGTTTCTCACAGAGTAATTCACCCCTCCACTTT. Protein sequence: CASSFSQSNSPLHF.

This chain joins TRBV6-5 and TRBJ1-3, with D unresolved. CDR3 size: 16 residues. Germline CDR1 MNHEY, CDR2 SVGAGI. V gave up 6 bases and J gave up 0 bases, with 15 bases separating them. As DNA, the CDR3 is TGTGCCAGCAGGCAATCCCTAACAGTCTCTGGAAACACCATATATTTT. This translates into CASRQSLTVSGNTIYF.

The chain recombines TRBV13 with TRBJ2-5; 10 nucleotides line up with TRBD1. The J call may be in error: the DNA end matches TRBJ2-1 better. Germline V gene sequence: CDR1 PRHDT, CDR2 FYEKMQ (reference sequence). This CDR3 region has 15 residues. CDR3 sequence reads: CASSFRDRGSNEQFF. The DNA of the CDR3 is TGTGCCAGCAGCTTCCGGGACAGGGGTTCCAATGAGCAGTTCTTC.

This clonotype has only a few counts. CDR3 in amino acids: CASSLGFGGDYGYTF. CDR3 DNA: TGCGCCAGCAGCTTGGGATTCGGGGGGGACTATGGCTACACCTTC. The V gene is TRBV5-1, the J gene TRBJ1-2, with D perhaps matching TRBD1 (5 bases). In germline, CDR1 is SGHRS, CDR2 YFSETQ. The V end was cut by 0 bases, the J end by 3 bases, with 12 bases between. The CDR3 runs to 15 residues.

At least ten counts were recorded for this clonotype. The CDR3, as DNA: TGCGCCAGCAGCCGCGTTCAACAGGGAAAGGGCGGGACCCAGTACTTC. Protein: CASSRVQQGKGGTQYF. The rearrangement uses TRBV5-1 and TRBJ2-5; possibly TRBD1 for D (6 bases). Germline lookup yields CDR1 SGHRS and CDR2 YFSETQ. This CDR3 contains 16 residues. The V end was cut by 4 bases, the J end by 7 bases, with 23 bases between.

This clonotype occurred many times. The CDR3 here is CASSQVFSYTGELFF. In DNA form, the CDR3 reads TGCGCCAGCAGCCAGGTGTTCAGCTACACCGGGGAGCTGTTTTTT. This chain links TRBV4-1 with TRBJ2-2; D uncertain. CDR3 length: 15 amino acids. Trimming removed 3 bases from V and 3 bases from J, with 11 bases in between. Looked up from germline, CDR1 is MGHRA and CDR2 is YSYEKL.

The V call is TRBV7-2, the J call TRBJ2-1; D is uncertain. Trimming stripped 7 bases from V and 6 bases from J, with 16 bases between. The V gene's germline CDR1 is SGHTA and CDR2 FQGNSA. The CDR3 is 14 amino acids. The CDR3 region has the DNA TGTGCCAGCACCTGGTCCTTTGGACGCAATGAGCAGTTCTTC. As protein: CASTWSFGRNEQFF.

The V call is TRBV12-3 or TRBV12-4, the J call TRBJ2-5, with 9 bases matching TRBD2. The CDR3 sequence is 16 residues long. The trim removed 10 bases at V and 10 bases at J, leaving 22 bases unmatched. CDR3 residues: CATLIPLAGGGAVQYF. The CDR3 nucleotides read TGTGCCACCCTTATCCCACTAGCGGGCGGGGGGGCGGTCCAGTACTTC.